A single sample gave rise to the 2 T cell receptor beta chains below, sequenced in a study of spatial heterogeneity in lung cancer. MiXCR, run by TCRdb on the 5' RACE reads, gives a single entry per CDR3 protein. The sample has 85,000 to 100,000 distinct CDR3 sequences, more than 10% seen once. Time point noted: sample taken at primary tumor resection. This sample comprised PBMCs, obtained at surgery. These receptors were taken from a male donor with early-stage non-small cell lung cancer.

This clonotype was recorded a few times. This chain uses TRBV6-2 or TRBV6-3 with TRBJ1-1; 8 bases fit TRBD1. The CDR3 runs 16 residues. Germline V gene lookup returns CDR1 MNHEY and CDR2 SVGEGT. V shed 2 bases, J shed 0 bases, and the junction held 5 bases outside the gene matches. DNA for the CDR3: TGTGCCAGCAGTTACCCATTGACAGGGGTGAACACTGAAGCTTTCTTT. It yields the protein CASSYPLTGVNTEAFF.

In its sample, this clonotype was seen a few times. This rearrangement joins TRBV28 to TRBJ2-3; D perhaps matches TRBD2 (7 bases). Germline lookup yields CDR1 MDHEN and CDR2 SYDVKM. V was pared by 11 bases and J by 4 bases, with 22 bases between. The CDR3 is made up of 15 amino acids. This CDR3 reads CAVATGGRWADTQYF. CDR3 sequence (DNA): TGTGCCGTAGCGACCGGGGGGCGCTGGGCAGATACGCAGTATTTT.